These 8 T cell receptor beta chains were all obtained from the same sample, sequenced in a study of T cells after yellow fever vaccination (dated 2019 in TCRdb). Libraries were prepared through 5' RACE. The sequencing machine was an Illumina HiSeq 2500. Clones were called with MiXCR by TCRdb after fastp trimmed the public reads at Q25, and only in-frame beta chains were retained. Each entry merges the rows of one CDR3 protein and shows their most common DNA and genes. The sample table lists 300,000 to 450,000 distinct CDR3 sequences, 7% to 10% of them with a count of one. Clones ranked in the top ten supply about 16% of the sample. The meaning of the sample's treatment or condition label: live attenuated yellow fever vaccine strain. The starting material was PBMCs, obtained roughly 46 days after the first yellow fever vaccination. The source of these receptors is a man between 18 and 29 years old who received the YFV17D yellow fever vaccine.

The chain joins TRBV7-3 to TRBJ2-7, with 7 bases identical to TRBD1. V lost 5 bases and J lost 5; bases outside the gene matches: 6. Germline V gene sequence: CDR1 SGHTA, CDR2 FQGTGA. CDR3 length: 13 amino acids. The CDR3 DNA reads as TGTGCCAGCAGCCTCGCAGGGGGAAACGAGCAGTACTTC. This gives the protein CASSLAGGNEQYF. The complete variable domain, with remaining parts taken from reference TRBV7-3 and TRBJ2-7, reads GAGVSQTPSNKVTEKGKYVELRCDPISGHTALYWYRQSLGQGPEFLIYFQGTGAADDSGLPNDRFFAVRPEGSVSTLKIQRTERGDSAVYLCASSLAGGNEQYFGPGTRLTVT.

This clonotype has more than one count but fewer than ten. This CDR3 is CASSLAGGEGNTQYF. The CDR3 coding sequence is TGTGCCAGCAGCTTAGCGGGGGGGGAAGGCAATACGCAGTATTTT. This chain links TRBV7-2 with TRBJ2-3; TRBD2 matches 7 bases. Germline CDR1 SGHTA, CDR2 FQGNSA. CDR3 length: 15 residues. The ends lost 0 bases at V and 7 bases at J; junction bases unmatched: 7. The variable domain in full, completed from reference TRBV7-2 and TRBJ2-3, reads GAGVSQSPSNKVTEKGKDVELRCDPISGHTALYWYRQSLGQGLEFLIYFQGNSAPDKSGLPSDRFSAERTGGSVSTLTIQRTQQEDSAVYLCASSLAGGEGNTQYFGPGTRLTVL.

This clonotype was recorded a few times. The V and J genes are TRBV28 and TRBJ2-2, with D perhaps being TRBD1 or TRBD2 (5 bases each). Germline V gene sequence: CDR1 MDHEN, CDR2 SYDVKM. V dropped 2 bases and J dropped 0 bases, with 10 bases sitting between them. CDR3 length: 16 amino acids. The CDR3 reads CASSLLGVSNTGELFF. CDR3 DNA: TGTGCCAGCAGTTTACTGGGGGTGTCGAACACCGGGGAGCTGTTTTTT.

The chain is built from TRBV6-1 and TRBJ1-3; D gene uncertain. The germline gives CDR1 MNHNS, CDR2 SASEGT. Trimming left V 6 bases short and J 4 bases short, with 13 bases between. The CDR3 runs to 14 residues. CDR3: CASRSTDGGNTIYF. Written as DNA, the CDR3 is TGTGCCAGCAGGTCAACCGATGGGGGAAACACCATATATTTT.

The rearrangement uses TRBV5-8 and TRBJ2-7, with D possibly being TRBD2 (6 bases). CDR1 and CDR2 from the germline V gene are SGHTS and YDEGEE. This CDR3 is built from 15 residues. V lost 2 bases to trimming and J lost 0 bases, with 12 bases between them. This CDR3 is CASSFSAGSSYEQYV. Here the CDR3 DNA reads TGTGCCAGCAGCTTCTCTGCGGGGAGCTCCTACGAGCAGTACGTC.

This clonotype was picked up a small number of times. The chain has TRBV5-1 and TRBJ2-3, with 7 nucleotides matching TRBD2. Germline-derived CDR1 and CDR2 are SGHRS and YFSETQ. This CDR3 is built from 15 residues. J gave up 2 bases and V 4 bases, and 7 bases lay outside the gene matches. For the CDR3, the DNA is TGCGCCAGCAGCCTCACACGGGGGGACACAGATACGCAGTATTTT. As protein: CASSLTRGDTDTQYF.

This clonotype was picked up a small number of times. CDR3 sequence (DNA): TGTGCCATCAGAGGGAGCTATGGCTACACCTTC. Residues: CAIRGSYGYTF. V and J are TRBV10-3 and TRBJ1-2, with D uncertain. Germline CDR1 reads ENHRY; CDR2 reads SYGVKD. The CDR3 contains 11 residues. V lost 6 bases and J lost 4, with 6 bases in between.

This chain links TRBV5-6 with TRBJ2-1; 12 bases align to TRBD2. Germline V gene data show CDR1 as SGHDT and CDR2 as YYEEEE. V trimming: 5 bases; J trimming: 7 bases; junction bases outside the gene matches: 13. This CDR3 is 17 amino acids long. The CDR3 bases are TGTGCCAGCAGTTCCTGGGCCAGGACTAGCGGGGAGAATGAGCAGTTCTTC. Protein product: CASSSWARTSGENEQFF.